This T cell receptor (beta chain) was identified during a study of blood T cell repertoires in COVID-19 (dated by TCRdb to 2019 to 2021). Concerning the study at large: Collaborator samples came from the United States, Italy and Spain and covered acute and convalescent phases of COVID-19. The material from the prospective study consisted of cDNA or gDNA derived from T cells, B-cell-depleted T cells, or PBMCs. Deeply sampled blood TCRbeta repertoires from subjects exposed to, actively infected with, or recovered from COVID-19 were included in the dataset. The repertoires were made available in a free public database intended to serve as a resource for research on the immune response to SARS-CoV-2. Samples were obtained from the ongoing ImmuneRACE study (first 160 participants) and from about 1,300 subjects provided by 6 global collaborators. Nearly every sample came with metadata listing a de-identified subject ID, COVID-19 status, age in years and sex. Where HLA class I and class II types were available, the types were taken from metadata supplied by the sample provider, not from assay-based typing.

As for this clone: It lacks a known antigen. The input lacks base qualities; no much larger clone sits a single base away.

General study outcomes and caveats: The quantity of clinical and demographic metadata differed by source and by participant and was supplied without curation.

CDR1 and CDR2 are read off the germline V gene as MGHRA and YSYEKL. The CDR3 runs 16 amino acids, cysteine and phenylalanine included. Just CDR3 DNA is preserved here, 48 bases in frame from base 1. At the junction V is shortened by 5 bases and J by 0 bases, with 14 bases in between. The immunoSEQ Assay, a bias-controlled multiplex PCR, was used to amplify TCRbeta CDR3 regions from genomic DNA. The authors' pipeline ran thus. Nucleated cell counts per sample were estimated from amplification of reference gene primers within the assay. To quantify the absolute abundance of each unique TCRbeta CDR3 rearrangement, sequence reads were collapsed and filtered. For each sample, productive Simpson clonality was calculated as the square root of Simpson's diversity index across productive rearrangements. TCRdb took this table from immuneACCESS and kept in-frame rearrangements with V and J called. Such tables lack part of the clones; where checked against another copy, unresolved V genes explain under half of the gap, and the rest is unexplained. That table furnishes V, J and clone size, whereas the DNA furnished D and trimming. The sample contains about 63,000 clones, more than 75% of them found a single time. The ten largest clones take up under 6.5% of the sample.

Each collaborating institution followed its own protocols to collect whole blood in K2EDTA tubes. Collaborator samples were shipped for TCRbeta analysis as frozen whole blood, isolated PBMCs, or DNA extracted from either sample type. The TCR was taken from a man aged 50 or older with active COVID-19. The chain is encoded by TRBV4-1 joined to TRBJ1-5; the D segment could be TRBD1, given 6 matching bases. Material: peripheral blood. The CDR3 protein: CASSVDSPISNQPQHF. Here is the DNA: TGCGCCAGCAGCGTGGACAGTCCTATTAGCAATCAGCCCCAGCATTTT.